Presented here are 6 T cell receptor beta chains from one specimen sequenced in a study of OX40 agonist ivuxolimab in advanced cancers. Sequencing used immunoSEQ multiplex PCR; TCRdb keeps in-frame clones, though not all of them. The table lists about 82,000 clones, 75% to 90% of them singletons, with 0.22% in the top ten. The material was CD4+ or CD8+ T cells sorted from blood, obtained in a trial of the OX40 agonist ivuxolimab. All receptors come from an adult with an advanced solid tumor such as melanoma, head and neck, liver or kidney cancer.

This chain connects TRBV30 to TRBJ2-7; 7 bases match TRBD2. Germline V gives CDR1 GTSNPN, CDR2 SVGIG (reference sequence). The CDR3 has 12 residues. Trimming at V came to 3 bases and at J to 3 bases, leaving 2 bases not matched to a gene. The CDR3 DNA reads as TGTGCCTGGAGCGGGGGGTACTACGAGCAGTACTTC. The encoded protein is CAWSGGYYEQYF.

This clone is a singleton in its sample. V gene TRBV4-2 combines with J gene TRBJ2-1; perhaps TRBD1 as D (5 bases). The germline V gene encodes CDR1 LGHNA and CDR2 YNFKEQ. Trimming pared 2 bases from V and 5 bases from J, leaving 19 bases between. This CDR3 is built from 17 residues. The CDR3 here is CASSQILGQELHNEQFF. CDR3 bases: TGTGCCAGCAGCCAAATATTGGGGCAGGAGCTCCACAATGAGCAGTTCTTC.

This clone was observed a few times. The CDR3 region is CASSSHRFNQPQHF. The CDR3 DNA follows: TGTGCCAGCAGTTCTCACAGGTTCAATCAGCCCCAGCATTTT. The chain couples TRBV28 to TRBJ1-5, with TRBD1 as a possible D gene (5 bases). V was pared by 4 bases and J by 3 bases, with 10 bases between. The CDR3 contains 14 residues. CDR1 and CDR2 from the germline V gene are MDHEN and SYDVKM. Full variable domain (outside the CDR3, taken from reference TRBV28 and TRBJ1-5): DVKVTQSSRYLVKRTGEKVFLECVQDMDHENMFWYRQDPGLGLRLIYFSYDVKMKEKGDIPEGYSVSREKKERFSLILESASTNQTSMYLCASSSHRFNQPQHFGDGTRLSIL.

The chain employs TRBV5-1 and TRBJ1-3; no definite D call. The CDR3 has 16 amino acids. Trimming removed 4 bases at V and 0 bases at J, with 14 bases between. Per germline, CDR1 SGHRS and CDR2 YFSETQ. The CDR3 region is CASSPGASTSGNTIYF. CDR3 DNA sequence: TGCGCCAGCAGCCCGGGCGCCAGTACCTCTGGAAACACCATATATTTT.

The rearrangement links TRBV5-1 to TRBJ2-1; tentative D call: TRBD2 (5 bases). The V and J ends lost 4 bases and 12 bases respectively, with 17 bases between them. Germline CDR1 reads SGHRS; CDR2 reads YFSETQ. This CDR3 is built from 13 residues. CDR3 region: CASSPTADPVQFF. DNA for the CDR3: TGCGCCAGCAGCCCAACAGCGGATCCCGTGCAGTTCTTC.

This clone was seen a single time. V is TRBV7-2 and J is TRBJ2-7, with 8 bases matching TRBD1. In germline, CDR1 is SGHTA, CDR2 FQGNSA. The CDR3 is 15 residues long. The V and J ends lost 5 bases and 5 bases, in that order; junction bases with no gene match: 11. The CDR3 loop reads CASSVPGQGFNEQYF. The CDR3 coding sequence is TGTGCCAGCAGCGTACCCGGACAGGGTTTCAACGAGCAGTACTTC.